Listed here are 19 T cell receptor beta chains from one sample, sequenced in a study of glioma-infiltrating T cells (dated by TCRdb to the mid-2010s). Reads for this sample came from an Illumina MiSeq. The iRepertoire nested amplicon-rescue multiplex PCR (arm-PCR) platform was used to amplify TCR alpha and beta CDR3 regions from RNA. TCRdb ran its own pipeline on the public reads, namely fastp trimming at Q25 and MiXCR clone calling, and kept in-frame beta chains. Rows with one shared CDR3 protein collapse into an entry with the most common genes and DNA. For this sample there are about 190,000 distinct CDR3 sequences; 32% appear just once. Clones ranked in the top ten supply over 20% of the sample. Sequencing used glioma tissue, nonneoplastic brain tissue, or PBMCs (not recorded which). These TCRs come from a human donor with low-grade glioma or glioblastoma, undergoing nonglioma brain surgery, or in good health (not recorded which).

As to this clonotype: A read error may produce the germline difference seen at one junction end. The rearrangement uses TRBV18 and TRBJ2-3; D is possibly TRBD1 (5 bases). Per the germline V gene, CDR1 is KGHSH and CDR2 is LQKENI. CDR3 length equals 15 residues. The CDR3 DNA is TGTGCCAGCTCGCTGACAAACTTACGCACAGGTACGCAGTATTTT. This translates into CASSLTNLRTGTQYF.

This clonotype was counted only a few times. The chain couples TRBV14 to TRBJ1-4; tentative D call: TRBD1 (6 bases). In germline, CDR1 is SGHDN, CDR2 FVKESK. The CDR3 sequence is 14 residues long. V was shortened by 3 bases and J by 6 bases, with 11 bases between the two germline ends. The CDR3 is CASSQGARDEKLFF. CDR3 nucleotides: TGTGCCAGCAGCCAGGGGGCCCGGGATGAAAAACTGTTTTTT.

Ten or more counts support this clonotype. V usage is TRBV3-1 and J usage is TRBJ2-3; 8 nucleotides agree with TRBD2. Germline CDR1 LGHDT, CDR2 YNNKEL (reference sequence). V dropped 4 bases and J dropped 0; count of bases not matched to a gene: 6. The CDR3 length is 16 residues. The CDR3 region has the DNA TGTGCCAGCAGCCCACATAGCGGGATAAGCACAGATACGCAGTATTTT. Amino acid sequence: CASSPHSGISTDTQYF.

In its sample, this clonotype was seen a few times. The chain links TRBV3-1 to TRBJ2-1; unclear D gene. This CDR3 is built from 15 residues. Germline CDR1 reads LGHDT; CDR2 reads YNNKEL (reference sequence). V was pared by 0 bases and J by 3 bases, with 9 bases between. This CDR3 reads CASSQDLLGYNEQFF. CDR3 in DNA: TGTGCCAGCAGCCAAGATTTGCTAGGCTACAATGAGCAGTTCTTC.

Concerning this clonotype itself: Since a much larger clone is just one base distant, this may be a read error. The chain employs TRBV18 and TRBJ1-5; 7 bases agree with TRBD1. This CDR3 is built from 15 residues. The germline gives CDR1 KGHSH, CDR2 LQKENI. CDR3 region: CASSPQGDSNQPKHF. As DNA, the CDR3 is TGTGCCAGCTCACCCCAGGGGGATAGCAATCAGCCCAAGCATTTT.

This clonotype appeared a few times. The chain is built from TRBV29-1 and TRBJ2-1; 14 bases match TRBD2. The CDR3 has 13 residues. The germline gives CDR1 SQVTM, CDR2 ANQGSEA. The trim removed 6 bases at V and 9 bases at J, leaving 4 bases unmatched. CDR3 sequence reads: CSVGTSGSGEQFF. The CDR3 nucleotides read TGCAGCGTGGGGACTAGCGGGAGCGGTGAGCAGTTCTTC.

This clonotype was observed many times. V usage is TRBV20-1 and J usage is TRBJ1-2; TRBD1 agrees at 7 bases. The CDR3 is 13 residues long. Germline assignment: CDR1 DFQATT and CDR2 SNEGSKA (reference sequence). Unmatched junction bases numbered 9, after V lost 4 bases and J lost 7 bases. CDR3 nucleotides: TGCAGTGCTACCCGACAGGGAGGTAGTGGCTACACCTTC. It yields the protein CSATRQGGSGYTF.

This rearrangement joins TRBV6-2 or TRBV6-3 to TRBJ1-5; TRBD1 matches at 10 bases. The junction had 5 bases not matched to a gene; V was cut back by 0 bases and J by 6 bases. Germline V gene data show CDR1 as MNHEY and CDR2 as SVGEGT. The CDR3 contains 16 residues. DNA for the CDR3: TGTGCCAGCAGTTACTCGTGGACAGGGGGGAGTCAGCCCCAGCATTTT. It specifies CASSYSWTGGSQPQHF.

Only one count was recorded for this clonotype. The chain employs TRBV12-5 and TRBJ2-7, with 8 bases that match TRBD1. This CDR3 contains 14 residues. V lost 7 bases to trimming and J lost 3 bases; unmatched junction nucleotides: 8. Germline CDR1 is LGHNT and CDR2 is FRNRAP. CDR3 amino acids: CASAPGGDGYEQYF. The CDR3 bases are TGTGCTAGTGCCCCAGGGGGCGACGGCTACGAGCAGTACTTC.

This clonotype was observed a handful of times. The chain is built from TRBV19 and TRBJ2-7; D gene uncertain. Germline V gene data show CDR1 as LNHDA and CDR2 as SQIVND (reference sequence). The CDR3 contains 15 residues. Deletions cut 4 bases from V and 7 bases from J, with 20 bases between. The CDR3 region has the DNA TGTGCCAGTAGTAATATCAGAGACCTTACGAGGGAGCAGTACTTC. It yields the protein CASSNIRDLTREQYF.

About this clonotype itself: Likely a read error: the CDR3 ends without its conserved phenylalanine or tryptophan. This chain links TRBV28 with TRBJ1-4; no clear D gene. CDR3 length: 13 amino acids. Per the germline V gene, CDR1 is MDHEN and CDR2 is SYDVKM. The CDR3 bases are TGTGCAAGCTCCGCGGGCGGTATGGAAAAACTGTTTCTT. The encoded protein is CASSAGGMEKLFL.

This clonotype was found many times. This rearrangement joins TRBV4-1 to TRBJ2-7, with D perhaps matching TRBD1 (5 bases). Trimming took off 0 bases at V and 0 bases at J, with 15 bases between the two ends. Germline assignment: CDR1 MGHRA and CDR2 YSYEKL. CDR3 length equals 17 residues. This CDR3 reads CASSQDYRKPPSYEQYF. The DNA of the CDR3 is TGCGCCAGCAGCCAAGATTACAGGAAACCTCCCTCCTACGAGCAGTACTTC.

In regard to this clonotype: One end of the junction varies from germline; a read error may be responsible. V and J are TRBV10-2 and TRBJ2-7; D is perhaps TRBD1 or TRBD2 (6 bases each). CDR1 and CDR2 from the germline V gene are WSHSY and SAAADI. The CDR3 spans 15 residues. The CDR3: CASSYKGGTWGEQYF. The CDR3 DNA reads TGTGCCAGCAGTTACAAAGGCGGGACATGGGGCGAGCAGTACTTC.

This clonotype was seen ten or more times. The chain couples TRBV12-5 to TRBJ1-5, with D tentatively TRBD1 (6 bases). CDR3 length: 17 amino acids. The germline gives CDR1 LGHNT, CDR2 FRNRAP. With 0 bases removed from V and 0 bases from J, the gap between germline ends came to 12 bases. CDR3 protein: CASGLVGGGYSNQPQHF. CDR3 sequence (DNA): TGTGCTAGTGGTTTGGTAGGAGGGGGGTATAGCAATCAGCCCCAGCATTTT.

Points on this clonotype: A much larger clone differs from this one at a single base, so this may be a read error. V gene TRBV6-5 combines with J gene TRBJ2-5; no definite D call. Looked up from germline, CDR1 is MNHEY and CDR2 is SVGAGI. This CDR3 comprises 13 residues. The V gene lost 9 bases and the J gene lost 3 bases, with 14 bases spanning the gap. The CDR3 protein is CARSPPVKETQYF. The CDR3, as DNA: TGTGCCAGATCACCACCGGTAAAAGAGACCCAGTACTTC.

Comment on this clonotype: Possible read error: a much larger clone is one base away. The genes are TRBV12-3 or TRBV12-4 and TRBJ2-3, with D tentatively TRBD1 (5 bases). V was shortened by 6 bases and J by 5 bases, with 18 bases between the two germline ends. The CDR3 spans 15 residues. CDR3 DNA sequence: TGTGCCAGCAGCCTTTCGGGCAGGGCCCAAGATACGCAGTATTTT. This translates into CASSLSGRAQDTQYF.

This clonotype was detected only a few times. CDR3 amino acids: CASSLDPSGSEFF. CDR3 nucleotide sequence: TGTGCCAGCAGCTTAGATCCTAGCGGGAGCGAGTTCTTC. This chain connects TRBV7-6 to TRBJ2-1; TRBD2 matches at 10 bases. CDR3 length equals 13 residues. Germline V lookup: CDR1 SGHVS, CDR2 FNYEAQ. The junction had 5 bases not matched to a gene; V was cut back by 1 base and J by 14 bases.

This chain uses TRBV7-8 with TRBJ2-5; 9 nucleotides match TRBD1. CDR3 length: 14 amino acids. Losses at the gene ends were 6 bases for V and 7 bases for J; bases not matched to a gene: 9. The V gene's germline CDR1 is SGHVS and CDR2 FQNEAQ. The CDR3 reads CASRGGQGMGTQYF. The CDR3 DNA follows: TGTGCCAGCAGGGGTGGACAGGGGATGGGGACCCAGTACTTC.

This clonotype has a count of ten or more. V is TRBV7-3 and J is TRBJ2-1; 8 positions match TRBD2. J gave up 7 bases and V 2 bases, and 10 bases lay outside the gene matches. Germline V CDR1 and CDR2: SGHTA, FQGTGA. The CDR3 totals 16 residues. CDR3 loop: CASSLSPGTSQNEQFF. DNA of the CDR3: TGTGCCAGCAGCTTATCCCCCGGGACTAGTCAAAATGAGCAGTTCTTC.